The rows below give T cell receptor beta chains drawn from one sample of a study of CD8 T cell repertoires and HIV-1 epitope variants. For these receptors, no antigen is known. Libraries were prepared by immunoSEQ multiplex PCR; TCRdb keeps only in-frame clonotypes and omits some of them. The data hold around 5,100 clones, with about 70% observed a single time. The sequenced sample was cultured CD8+ T cells derived from PBMCs. These receptors were obtained from a male donor with HIV. Each CDR3 is given with its conserved first and last residue. D genes are given only for firm matches. For some rows the clone size is stated as once, few or many, or as a class when expanded; others skip it.

d_call j_call clone_size v_call cdr3_aa cdr3_nt
TRBD1 TRBJ2-4 few TRBV28 CASRTFDRGIQYF TGTGCCAGCAGAACCTTCGACAGGGGCATTCAGTACTTC
TRBD1 TRBJ2-1 . TRBV7-9 CASSDGTGNEQFF TGTGCCAGCAGCGACGGGACAGGCAATGAGCAGTTCTTC
. TRBJ2-3 . TRBV19 CASSMASSFTDTQYF TGTGCCAGTAGTATGGCTAGCTCTTTCACAGATACGCAGTATTTT
. TRBJ2-2 . TRBV6-5 CASSADFLDNGELFF TGTGCCAGCAGTGCGGACTTTCTCGACAACGGGGAGCTGTTTTTT
TRBD2 TRBJ2-3 once TRBV10-3 CAIRSGDHTDTQYF TGTGCCATCCGGAGCGGGGACCACACAGATACGCAGTATTTT
TRBD2 TRBJ2-3 . TRBV4-3 CASSRGLIAGGQDTQYF TGCGCCAGCAGCCGTGGCCTAATAGCGGGGGGGCAAGATACGCAGTATTTT
. TRBJ1-3 . TRBV19 CASSFTTDTGNTIYF TGTGCCAGTAGTTTTACGACCGATACTGGAAACACCATATATTTT
. TRBJ2-2 . TRBV19 CASSGSDGELFF TGTGCCAGTAGTGGGAGCGACGGGGAGCTGTTTTTT
TRBD2 TRBJ2-5 once TRBV29-1 CSVAGREGYLETQYF TGCAGCGTTGCTGGACGGGAGGGCTATCTAGAGACCCAGTACTTC
TRBD1 TRBJ1-1 . TRBV6-5 CASSYANRGMNTEAFF TGTGCCAGCAGTTACGCGAACAGGGGGATGAACACTGAAGCTTTCTTT
. TRBJ2-3 few TRBV28 CASRRGTYYTDTQYF TGTGCCAGCAGACGCGGGACTTACTACACAGATACGCAGTATTTT
. TRBJ2-3 . TRBV27 CASSPGSQGTQYF TGTGCCAGCAGTCCAGGGAGCCAGGGTACGCAGTATTTT
. TRBJ2-1 . TRBV4-1 CASSQASSYNEQFF TGCGCCAGCAGCCAAGCGAGCTCCTACAATGAGCAGTTCTTC
. TRBJ2-1 . TRBV9 CASSVSEWGSGRGYNEQFF TGTGCCAGCAGCGTGAGTGAGTGGGGCTCGGGCAGGGGATACAATGAGCAGTTCTTC
. TRBJ1-2 few TRBV6-6 CASIDLAEANYGYTF TGTGCCAGCATTGATCTGGCAGAAGCTAACTATGGCTACACCTTC
. TRBJ1-1 few TRBV30 CAWRGYPNTEAFF TGTGCCTGGCGCGGGTACCCGAACACTGAAGCTTTCTTT
. TRBJ2-1 . TRBV19 CASGDEQFF TGTGCCAGCGGGGATGAGCAGTTCTTC
. TRBJ1-1 . TRBV21-1 CASSNAIATIRTEAFF TGTGCCAGCAGTAATGCAATAGCTACAATTCGCACTGAAGCTTTCTTT
. TRBJ1-1 few TRBV7-9 CASSSRTVNTEAFF TGTGCCAGCAGCTCCCGCACAGTGAACACTGAAGCTTTCTTT
. TRBJ2-7 . TRBV21-1 CASSLPSSYEQYF TGTGCCAGCAGCTTACCAAGCTCCTACGAGCAGTACTTC
TRBD1 TRBJ2-2 . TRBV11-3 CASSFHRGIGELFF TGTGCCAGCAGCTTTCACAGGGGGATCGGGGAGCTGTTTTTT
TRBD1 TRBJ2-1 . TRBV11-2 CASSLVRGILNEQFF TGTGCCAGCAGCTTAGTCAGGGGGATTTTAAATGAGCAGTTCTTC
. TRBJ2-5 . TRBV29-1 CSVEAPGVETQYF TGCAGCGTTGAAGCCCCTGGGGTAGAGACCCAGTACTTC
TRBD2 TRBJ2-7 . TRBV29-1 CSVLAPSYEQYF TGCAGCGTACTAGCGCCCTCCTACGAGCAGTACTTC
TRBD1 TRBJ1-1 few TRBV4-2 CASSLWTGGNTEAFF TGTGCCAGCAGCCTTTGGACAGGGGGAAACACTGAAGCTTTCTTT
TRBD2 TRBJ2-7 . TRBV27 CASSPWRGMTYEQYF TGTGCCAGCAGCCCTTGGCGGGGGATGACCTACGAGCAGTACTTC
. TRBJ1-5 once TRBV6-6 CASSLTGTPNQPQHF TGTGCCAGCAGCCTGACCGGGACCCCGAATCAGCCCCAGCATTTT
. TRBJ2-3 . TRBV27 CASSPFPIGTSDTQYF TGTGCCAGCAGCCCTTTCCCAATAGGGACTTCGGATACGCAGTATTTT
TRBD1 TRBJ1-5 few TRBV19 CASSIGTGVRQPQHF TGTGCCAGTAGTATTGGGACAGGGGTACGTCAGCCCCAGCATTTT
. TRBJ1-1 few TRBV4-3 CASSQDPKNTEAFF TGCGCCAGCAGCCAAGATCCGAAGAACACTGAAGCTTTCTTT
. TRBJ2-1 once TRBV6-5 CASSYGGAEQFF TGTGCCAGCAGTTACGGGGGGGCCGAGCAGTTCTTC
. TRBJ1-5 . TRBV11-2 CASSPDPLVRPQHF TGTGCCAGCAGCCCCGACCCACTGGTCCGGCCCCAGCATTTT
. TRBJ2-5 . TRBV28 CASFAEGTRERETQYF TGTGCCAGCTTCGCCGAAGGGACTCGGGAGAGAGAGACCCAGTACTTC
. TRBJ2-3 . TRBV9 CASSAPPGRSTDTQYF TGTGCCAGCAGCGCCCCGCCGGGGCGAAGCACAGATACGCAGTATTTT
TRBD2 TRBJ2-2 . TRBV7-9 CASSLPSGSIGELFF TGTGCCAGCAGCCTTCCTAGCGGGAGTATCGGGGAGCTGTTTTTT
TRBD2 TRBJ2-5 . TRBV6-6 CASSYLAGGDKRTQYF TGTGCCAGCAGTTATCTAGCGGGGGGGGACAAAAGGACCCAGTACTTC
. TRBJ1-1 . TRBV20-1 CSARAHTEAFF TGCAGTGCTCGAGCCCACACTGAAGCTTTCTTT
TRBD1 TRBJ1-4 . TRBV4-1 CASSRQGTNEKLFF TGCGCCAGCAGCCGACAGGGGACTAATGAAAAACTGTTTTTT
TRBD1 TRBJ1-2 . TRBV18 CASSTRTGEAPVYGYTF TGTGCCAGCTCAACCCGGACAGGGGAGGCTCCCGTCTATGGCTACACCTTC
. TRBJ1-1 medium-sized TRBV11-3 CASSFAGNTEAFF TGTGCCAGCAGCTTCGCCGGGAACACTGAAGCTTTCTTT
TRBD1 TRBJ2-7 . TRBV2 CVPGQGYYEQYF TGTGTACCGGGACAGGGATACTACGAGCAGTACTTC
. TRBJ2-1 few TRBV7-2 CASDVSQFGEQFF TGTGCCAGCGATGTCAGTCAGTTTGGTGAGCAGTTCTTC
TRBD1 TRBJ1-2 . TRBV29-1 CSVNPGPGTGSYGYTF TGCAGCGTAAACCCAGGACCCGGGACAGGGAGCTATGGCTACACCTTC
TRBD1 TRBJ1-5 . TRBV10-3 CAISESTGNDQPQHF TGTGCCATCAGTGAATCGACAGGGAATGATCAGCCCCAGCATTTT
TRBD1 TRBJ1-1 . TRBV6-1 CASSRQGNEAFF TGTGCCAGCAGTCGACAGGGGAATGAAGCTTTCTTT
. TRBJ1-1 few TRBV4-1 CASSPGPSMNTEAFF TGCGCCAGCAGCCCGGGACCGAGTATGAACACTGAAGCTTTCTTT
. TRBJ2-5 . TRBV30 CAWSAVRETQYF TGTGCCTGGAGTGCGGTCCGGGAGACCCAGTACTTC
TRBD1 TRBJ2-1 once TRBV13 CASSRDRDVGNEQFF TGTGCCAGCAGCAGGGACAGGGACGTTGGGAATGAGCAGTTCTTC
TRBD1 TRBJ1-2 . TRBV7-6 CASSLGTGGYGEYGYTF TGTGCCAGCAGCTTGGGGACAGGGGGGTACGGAGAGTATGGCTACACCTTC
TRBD2 TRBJ2-5 . TRBV5-5 CASSFSSGGQETQYF TGTGCCAGCAGCTTTTCTAGCGGGGGGCAAGAGACCCAGTACTTC
. TRBJ1-5 medium-sized TRBV6-5 CASSGGQGIHQPQHF TGTGCCAGCAGTGGGGGGCAGGGGATACATCAGCCCCAGCATTTT
TRBD1 TRBJ2-2 . TRBV7-9 CASSSTIQGGDVNTGELFF TGTGCCAGCAGCTCAACAATACAGGGGGGCGACGTGAACACCGGGGAGCTGTTTTTT
. TRBJ2-4 once TRBV6-5 CASSEIGEEYF TGTGCCAGCAGTGAAATTGGGGAAGAGTACTTC
. TRBJ1-3 . TRBV13 CASSLDRNTIYF TGTGCCAGCAGCCTAGACAGGAACACCATATATTTT
TRBD1 TRBJ1-4 once TRBV19 CASSTQTDRTMREKLFF TGTGCCAGTAGTACACAAACGGACAGGACGATGCGGGAAAAACTGTTTTTT
. TRBJ2-1 . TRBV27 CASSLSAYNEQFF TGTGCCAGCAGTTTATCCGCGTACAATGAGCAGTTCTTC
. TRBJ1-1 . TRBV5-1 CASSLGLALAGANTEAFF TGCGCCAGCAGCTTGGGGTTGGCATTGGCAGGCGCGAACACTGAAGCTTTCTTT